This TCR beta chain was documented in a study of CD8 T cells in ankylosing spondylitis. Scientists made TCR beta libraries using quantitative 5'-RACE with molecular barcodes. TCRdb re-analysed the 5' RACE reads in MiXCR, keeping a single row per CDR3 protein. This sample has 700,000 to 850,000 distinct CDR3 sequences, with 12% found just once. The study's findings and limits: Apparently characteristic of ankylosing spondylitis blood was a TCR beta motif (roughly 8 highly homologous variants).

Trimming left V 1 base short and J 0 bases short, with 9 bases between. CDR3 size: 15 residues. As regards this clonotype: The target antigen is unknown.

The chain is built from TRBV12-3 or TRBV12-4 and TRBJ1-1, with TRBD1 as a possible D gene (5 bases). The sequenced sample consisted of blood, either unsorted or a sorted T cell fraction (not recorded which). The origin of this receptor is a male donor with ankylosing spondylitis. The CDR3 protein is CASSLEGRMNTEAFF. Written as DNA, the CDR3 is TGTGCCAGCAGTTTAGAGGGACGGATGAACACTGAAGCTTTCTTT.